These T cell receptor beta chains were read from a single sample in a study of blood T cell repertoires in COVID-19. Sequencing was performed with immunoSEQ multiplex PCR; in TCRdb, only in-frame clones are kept and a portion is missing. The table shows under 300,000 clones, with more than 85% occurring only once. Sequencing used peripheral blood. Every receptor here comes from a woman in her 70s with active or convalescent COVID-19. Each CDR3 is given with its conserved first and last residue. Fields, in order: CDR3 DNA, CDR3 protein, D gene, clone size, J gene, V gene, CDR3 length. A D gene is named only where the DNA matches it firmly. Size is stated for part of the rows, as once, few or many counts, or as a class when the clone is expanded.

TGCGCCAGCAGCCAAGATATGGGGGGGAATTCACCCCTCCACTTT	CASSQDMGGNSPLHF	.	.	TRBJ1-6	TRBV4-1	15
TGCGCCAGCAGCCAAGACATGACCCCTACCGGTCTAGTGTTTTTT	CASSQDMTPTGLVFF	.	.	TRBJ1-4	TRBV4-3	15
TGTGCCAGCAGTCAAGGGGGCGTGGGCACTGAAGCTTTCTTT	CASSQGGVGTEAFF	TRBD1	.	TRBJ1-1	TRBV25-1	14
TGCGCCAGCAGCCAAGATTCGGGCAAACAGGGAGGCAATCAGCCCCAGCATTTT	CASSQDSGKQGGNQPQHF	.	.	TRBJ1-5	TRBV4-3	18
TGCGCCAGCAGCTTGGGTCAGGAAAGCTCTGGAAACACCATATATTTT	CASSLGQESSGNTIYF	.	.	TRBJ1-3	TRBV5-1	16
TGTGCCAGCTCACCATCTAAGGGGGCCTCTGGAAACACCATATATTTT	CASSPSKGASGNTIYF	TRBD1	.	TRBJ1-3	TRBV18	16
TGCAGCGTTGAAGATCCAGGATCTGGAAACACCATATATTTT	CSVEDPGSGNTIYF	.	.	TRBJ1-3	TRBV29-1	14
TGTGCCAGCAGCTTACTACCCGGGGAGCTGTTTTTT	CASSLLPGELFF	.	.	TRBJ2-2	TRBV13	12
TGTGCCAGCAGTTACTTATATCAGCCCCAGCATTTT	CASSYLYQPQHF	.	.	TRBJ1-5	TRBV6-5	12
TGTGCCAGCAGCCCCCACAGGGGGCGTCTGTTCTTC	CASSPHRGRLFF	TRBD1	.	TRBJ2-1	TRBV3-1/TRBV3-2	12
TGCAGCGCCAACGACAGGGAAGTTGAAGCTTTCTTT	CSANDREVEAFF	TRBD1	once	TRBJ1-1	TRBV29-1	12
TGCGCCAGCAGCCAAGGAACAGGGGGCGCCGGGATTGGGGCTTTCTTT	CASSQGTGGAGIGAFF	TRBD1	.	TRBJ1-1	TRBV4-3	16
TGTGCCAGCAGCAGGAGGACTGAAGCTTTCTTT	CASSRRTEAFF	.	.	TRBJ1-1	TRBV5-8	11
TGTGCCAGTAGTATGAGAGAGGTGAGGACTGAAGCTTTCTTT	CASSMREVRTEAFF	.	.	TRBJ1-1	TRBV19	14
TGTGCCAGCAGGGGGCACTCGAACACTGAAGCTTTCTTT	CASRGHSNTEAFF	.	.	TRBJ1-1	TRBV2	13
TGCGCCAGCAGCCCAGGCTTATACACCGGGGAGCTGTTTTTT	CASSPGLYTGELFF	.	.	TRBJ2-2	TRBV4-3	14
TGTGCCAGCAGCTTAGAGTCTGGAGACCTTGGGGAGACCCAGTACTTC	CASSLESGDLGETQYF	.	.	TRBJ2-5	TRBV11-2	16
TGCGCCAGCAGCCTGGGACTAAATTCCTATGGCTACACCTTC	CASSLGLNSYGYTF	.	few	TRBJ1-2	TRBV5-1	14
TGTGCCAGCAGCTTAGGACTAGTGGAGAATGAGCAGTTCTTC	CASSLGLVENEQFF	.	.	TRBJ2-1	TRBV7-9	14
TGTGCCAGCACCAGACAGGTATTGGCGGTCGCCCTCCACTTT	CASTRQVLAVALHF	.	.	TRBJ1-6	TRBV2	14
TGTGCCAGCAGTTTTGCGAGGGATGGCTACACCTTC	CASSFARDGYTF	.	.	TRBJ1-2	TRBV28	12
TGCGCCAGCAGCAGATCCGGGACAGGGGGAACCATTGAAGCTTTCTTT	CASSRSGTGGTIEAFF	TRBD1	.	TRBJ1-1	TRBV5-1	16
TGTGCCAGCAGCTTAGGTACTAGCGGGGGGTCGGGTTCCTACGAGCAGTACTTC	CASSLGTSGGSGSYEQYF	TRBD2	once	TRBJ2-7	TRBV11-2	18
TGTGCCAGCAGAGCGGACAGTTATCAGCCCCAGCATTTT	CASRADSYQPQHF	.	.	TRBJ1-5	TRBV12-3/TRBV12-4	13
TGTGCCAGTTCTAGCGGGGGGGCCCGGGAGACCCAGTACTTC	CASSSGGARETQYF	TRBD2	.	TRBJ2-5	TRBV2	14
TGTGCCAGTAGTACCCTCCACAGGGCAGGGCCCAACGTCCTGACTTTC	CASSTLHRAGPNVLTF	.	.	TRBJ2-6	TRBV19	16
TGTGCCAGCAGCTTATTCCGGGCTAGCGGGGGGAATGAGCAGTTCTTC	CASSLFRASGGNEQFF	TRBD2	.	TRBJ2-1	TRBV7-2	16
TGTGCCAGCTTGGCTAGCTATGAGCAGTTCTTC	CASLASYEQFF	.	.	TRBJ2-1	TRBV6-5	11
TGTGCCAGCAGCTTGGGGGGGCGACTTGGGCACACTGAAGCTTTCTTT	CASSLGGRLGHTEAFF	.	many	TRBJ1-1	TRBV7-2	16
TGTGCCAGCAGTACCAGGGGTACTGAAGCTTTCTTT	CASSTRGTEAFF	.	.	TRBJ1-1	TRBV6-6	12
TGTGCCAGCAGTGGACAGGGGAAAAATGAAAAACTGTTTTTT	CASSGQGKNEKLFF	TRBD1	.	TRBJ1-4	TRBV2	14
TGCGCCAGCAGGGCCTCGGGAGTTATTGAAAAACTGTTTTTT	CASRASGVIEKLFF	.	.	TRBJ1-4	TRBV5-1	14
TGTGCCAGCACGGTTGGACAGGGGAAGCTTGAAGCTTTCTTT	CASTVGQGKLEAFF	TRBD1	once	TRBJ1-1	TRBV14	14
TGCAGCGTAGTCCGGGACACCTCGAACACCGGGGAGCTGTTTTTT	CSVVRDTSNTGELFF	.	.	TRBJ2-2	TRBV29-1	15
TGCAGCGGGGTACTAGCGGGGTTGGCAGATACGCAGTATTTT	CSGVLAGLADTQYF	TRBD2	once	TRBJ2-3	TRBV29-1	14
TGTGCCAGCAGTTTAGAACAAAATCAGCCCCAGCATTTT	CASSLEQNQPQHF	.	few	TRBJ1-5	TRBV12-3/TRBV12-4	13
TGTGCCACCAGTGATGCGATAGAGCAGTACTTC	CATSDAIEQYF	.	.	TRBJ2-7	TRBV24-1	11
TGTGCCAGCAGCGTAGCGCAGGAGGACTCACCCCTCCACTTT	CASSVAQEDSPLHF	.	few	TRBJ1-6	TRBV9	14
TGCGCCAGCAGACAGGACGAGTGGGCGACCCAGTACTTC	CASRQDEWATQYF	.	.	TRBJ2-5	TRBV5-1	13
TGTGCCAGCAGTTCAAGCGGGGGGGCCTGGGAGCAGTTCTTC	CASSSSGGAWEQFF	TRBD2	few	TRBJ2-1	TRBV6-5	14
TGTGCCAGTAGTAAAATGACTCAGGGTGGTAGCTACGAGCAGTACTTC	CASSKMTQGGSYEQYF	.	.	TRBJ2-7	TRBV19	16
TGTGCCAGCAAAACCGGGACAGTATATGGCTACACCTTC	CASKTGTVYGYTF	TRBD1	.	TRBJ1-2	TRBV28	13
TGTGCCAGCAGCGATGGGGGGAGTTATGGCTACACCTTC	CASSDGGSYGYTF	.	.	TRBJ1-2	TRBV3-1/TRBV3-2	13
TGTGCCAGCAGTTTTGGGACACCCAATGAGCAGTTCTTC	CASSFGTPNEQFF	.	.	TRBJ2-1	TRBV12-3/TRBV12-4	13
TGTGCCAGCGGCAGACTCACCAATGAGCAGTTCTTC	CASGRLTNEQFF	.	.	TRBJ2-1	TRBV9	12
TGTGCCAGCACCCCGGGGGGGTCTAATGAAAAACTGTTTTTT	CASTPGGSNEKLFF	.	.	TRBJ1-4	TRBV6-5	14
TGTGCCAGCAGCCAAGGACTATGGGAGACCCAGTACTTC	CASSQGLWETQYF	.	.	TRBJ2-5	TRBV6-2/TRBV6-3	13
TGTGCCAGCGGAGTTTCTTCCTGGGGCGACCAGCCCCAGCATTTT	CASGVSSWGDQPQHF	.	.	TRBJ1-5	TRBV28	15
TGCGCCAGCAGCCTCGACAGGGGTGGGAGGAATGAAAAACTGTTTTTT	CASSLDRGGRNEKLFF	TRBD1	.	TRBJ1-4	TRBV4-3	16
TGTGCCAGCAGCTTAACGGGAAGGGTGCATTACTTC	CASSLTGRVHYF	.	.	TRBJ2-5	TRBV7-2	12
TGTGCCAGCAGCTCCCAAGGCGGCCGGAGGAACTATGGCTACACCTTC	CASSSQGGRRNYGYTF	.	.	TRBJ1-2	TRBV11-2	16
TGTGCCAGCAGCTCCACAGGGGTCGGGGAGCTGTTTTTT	CASSSTGVGELFF	TRBD1	.	TRBJ2-2	TRBV7-9	13
TGTGCCAGCAGCCTACATAGGGAGGGTGCCGTCGGGGAGCTGTTTTTT	CASSLHREGAVGELFF	TRBD2	few	TRBJ2-2	TRBV7-6	16
TGTGCCAGCAGCCCCTGGGACAGGATGAACACTGAAGCTTTCTTT	CASSPWDRMNTEAFF	TRBD1	.	TRBJ1-1	TRBV6-2/TRBV6-3	15